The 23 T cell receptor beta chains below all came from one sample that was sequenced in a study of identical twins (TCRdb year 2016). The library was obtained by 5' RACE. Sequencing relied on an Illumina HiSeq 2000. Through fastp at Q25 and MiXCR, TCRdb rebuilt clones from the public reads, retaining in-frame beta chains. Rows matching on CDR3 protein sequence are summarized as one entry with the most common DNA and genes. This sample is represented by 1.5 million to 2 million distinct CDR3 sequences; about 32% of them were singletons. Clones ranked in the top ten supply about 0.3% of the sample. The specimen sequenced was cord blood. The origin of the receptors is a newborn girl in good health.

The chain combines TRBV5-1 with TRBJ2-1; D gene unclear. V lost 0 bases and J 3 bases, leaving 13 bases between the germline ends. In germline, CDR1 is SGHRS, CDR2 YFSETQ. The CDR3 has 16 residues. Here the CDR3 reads CASSLAVRPGYNEQFF. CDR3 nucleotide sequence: TGCGCCAGCAGCTTGGCAGTCCGGCCCGGCTACAATGAGCAGTTCTTC.

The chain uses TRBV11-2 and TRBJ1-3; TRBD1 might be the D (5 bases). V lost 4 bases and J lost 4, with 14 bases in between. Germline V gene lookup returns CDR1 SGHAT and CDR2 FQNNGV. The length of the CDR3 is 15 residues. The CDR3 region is CASSYAPGLGNTIYF. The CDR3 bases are TGTGCCAGCAGCTACGCCCCAGGGTTGGGAAACACCATATATTTT.

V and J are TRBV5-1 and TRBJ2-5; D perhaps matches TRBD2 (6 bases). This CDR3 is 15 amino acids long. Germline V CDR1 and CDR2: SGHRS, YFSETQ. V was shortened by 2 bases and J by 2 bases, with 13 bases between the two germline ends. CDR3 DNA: TGCGCCAGCAGCTTCGCGGGATCCATACAAGAGACCCAGTACTTC. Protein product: CASSFAGSIQETQYF.

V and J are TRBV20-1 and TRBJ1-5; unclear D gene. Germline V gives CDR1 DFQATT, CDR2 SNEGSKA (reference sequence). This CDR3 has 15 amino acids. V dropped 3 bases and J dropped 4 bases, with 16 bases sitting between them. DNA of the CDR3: TGCAGTGCTAGGGATTTTCGATTCGGGAATCAGCCCCAGCATTTT. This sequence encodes CSARDFRFGNQPQHF.

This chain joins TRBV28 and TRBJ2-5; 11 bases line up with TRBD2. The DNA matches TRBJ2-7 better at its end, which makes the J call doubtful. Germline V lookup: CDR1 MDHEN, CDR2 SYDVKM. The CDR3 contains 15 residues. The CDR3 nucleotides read TGTGCCAGCAGCCGGACTAGCGGGCACTCCTACGAGCAGTACTTC. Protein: CASSRTSGHSYEQYF.

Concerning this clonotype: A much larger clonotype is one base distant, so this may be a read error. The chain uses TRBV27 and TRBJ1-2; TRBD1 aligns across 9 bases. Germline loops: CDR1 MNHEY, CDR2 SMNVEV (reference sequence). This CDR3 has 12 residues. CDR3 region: CASRQGGYGYIF. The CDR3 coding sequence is TGTGCCAGTCGACAGGGGGGATATGGCTACATCTTC.

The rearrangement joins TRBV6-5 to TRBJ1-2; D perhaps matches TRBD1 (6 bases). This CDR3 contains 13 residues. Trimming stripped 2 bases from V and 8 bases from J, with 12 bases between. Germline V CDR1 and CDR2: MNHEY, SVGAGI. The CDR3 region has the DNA TGTGCCAGCAGTTACAGGGGGACGGGGGGCTACACCTTC. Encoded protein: CASSYRGTGGYTF.

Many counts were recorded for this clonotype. The CDR3 protein is CASSLGGVGTDTQYF. The CDR3, as DNA: TGTGCCAGCAGCTTAGGAGGGGTCGGCACAGATACGCAGTATTTT. The V call is TRBV7-2, the J call TRBJ2-3, with D perhaps TRBD1 or TRBD2 (5 bases each). Germline CDR1 is SGHTA and CDR2 is FQGNSA. This CDR3 has 15 residues. Trimming took 1 base from V and 1 from J, leaving 9 bases between them.

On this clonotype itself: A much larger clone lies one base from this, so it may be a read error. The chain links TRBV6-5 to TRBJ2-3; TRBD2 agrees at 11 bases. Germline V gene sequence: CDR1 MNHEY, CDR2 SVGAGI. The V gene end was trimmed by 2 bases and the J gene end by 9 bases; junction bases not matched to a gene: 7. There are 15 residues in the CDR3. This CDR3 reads CASSYRLAGTETQYF. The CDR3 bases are TGTGCCAGCAGTTACAGACTAGCGGGAACGGAGACGCAGTATTTT.

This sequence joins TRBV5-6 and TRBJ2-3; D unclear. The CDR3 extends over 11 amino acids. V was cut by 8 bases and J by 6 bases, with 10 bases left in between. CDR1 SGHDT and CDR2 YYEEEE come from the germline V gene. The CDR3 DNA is TGTGCCAGAAACCCACGGGATACGCAGTATTTT. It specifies CARNPRDTQYF.

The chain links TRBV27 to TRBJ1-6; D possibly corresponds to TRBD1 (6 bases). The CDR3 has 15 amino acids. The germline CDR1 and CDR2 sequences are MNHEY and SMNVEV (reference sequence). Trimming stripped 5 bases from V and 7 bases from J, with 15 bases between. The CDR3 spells CASSTLGGRNSPLHF. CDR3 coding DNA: TGTGCCAGCAGTACCCTAGGGGGGAGGAATTCACCCCTCCACTTT.

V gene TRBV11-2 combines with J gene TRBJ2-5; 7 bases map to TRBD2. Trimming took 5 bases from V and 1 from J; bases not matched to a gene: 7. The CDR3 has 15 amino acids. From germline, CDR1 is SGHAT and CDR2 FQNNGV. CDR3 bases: TGTGCCAGCAGCCCAGTGGGACTAACCCAAGAGACCCAGTACTTC. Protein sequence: CASSPVGLTQETQYF.

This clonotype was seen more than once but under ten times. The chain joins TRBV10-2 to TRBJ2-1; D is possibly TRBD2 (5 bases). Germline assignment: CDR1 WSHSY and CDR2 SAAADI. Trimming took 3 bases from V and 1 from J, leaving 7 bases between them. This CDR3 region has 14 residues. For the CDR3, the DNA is TGCGCCAGCAGTGAAACGGGATCCTACAATGAGCAGTTCTTC. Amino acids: CASSETGSYNEQFF.

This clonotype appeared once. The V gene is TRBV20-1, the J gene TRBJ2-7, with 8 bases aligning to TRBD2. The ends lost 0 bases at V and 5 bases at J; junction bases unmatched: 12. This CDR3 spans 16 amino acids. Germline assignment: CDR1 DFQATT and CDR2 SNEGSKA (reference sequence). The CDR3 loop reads CSARDIPSSGLNEQYF. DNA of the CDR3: TGCAGTGCTAGAGATATCCCCTCTAGCGGGTTGAACGAGCAGTACTTC.

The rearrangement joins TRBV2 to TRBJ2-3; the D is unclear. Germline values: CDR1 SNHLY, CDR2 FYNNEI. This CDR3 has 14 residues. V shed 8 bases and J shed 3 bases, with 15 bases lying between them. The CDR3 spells CASDSELTTDTQYF. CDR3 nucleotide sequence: TGTGCCAGCGATTCGGAACTCACGACAGATACGCAGTATTTT.

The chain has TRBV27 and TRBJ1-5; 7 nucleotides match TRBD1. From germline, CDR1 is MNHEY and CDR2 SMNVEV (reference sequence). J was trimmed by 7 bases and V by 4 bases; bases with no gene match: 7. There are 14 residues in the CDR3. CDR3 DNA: TGTGCCAGCAGTTCCAAGACAGGGAACCAGCCCCAGCATTTT. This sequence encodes CASSSKTGNQPQHF.

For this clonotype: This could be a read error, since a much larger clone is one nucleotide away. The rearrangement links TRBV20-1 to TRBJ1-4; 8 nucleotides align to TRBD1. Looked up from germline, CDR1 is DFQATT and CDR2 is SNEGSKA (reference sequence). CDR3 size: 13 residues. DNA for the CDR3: TGCAGTGCTAGACAGGGGGCTAATGAAAAACCGTTTTTT. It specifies CSARQGANEKPFF.

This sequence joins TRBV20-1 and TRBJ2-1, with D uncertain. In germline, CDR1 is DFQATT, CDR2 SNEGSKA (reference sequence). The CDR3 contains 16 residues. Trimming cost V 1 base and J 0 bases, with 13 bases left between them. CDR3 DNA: TGCAGTGCTAGAGCAGCTGACCCGAGCTCCTACAATGAGCAGTTCTTC. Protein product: CSARAADPSSYNEQFF.

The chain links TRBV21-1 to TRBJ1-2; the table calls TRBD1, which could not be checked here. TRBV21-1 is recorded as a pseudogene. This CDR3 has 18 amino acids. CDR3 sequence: CAIPRGVKGTGPNYGYTF. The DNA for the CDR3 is TGTGCCATCCCAAGAGGGGTTAAGGGGACAGGCCCTAACTATGGCTACACCTTC.

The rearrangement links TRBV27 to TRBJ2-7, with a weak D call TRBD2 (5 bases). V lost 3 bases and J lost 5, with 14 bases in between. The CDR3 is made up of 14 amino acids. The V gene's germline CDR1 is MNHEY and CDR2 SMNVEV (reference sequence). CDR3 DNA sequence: TGTGCCAGCAGTTTTAATCGGGGATGGGACGAGCAGTACTTC. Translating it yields CASSFNRGWDEQYF.

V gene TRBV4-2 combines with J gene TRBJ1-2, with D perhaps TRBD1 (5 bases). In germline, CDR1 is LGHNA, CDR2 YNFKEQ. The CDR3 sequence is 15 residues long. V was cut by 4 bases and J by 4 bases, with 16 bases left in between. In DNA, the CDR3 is TGTGCCAGCAGCCTTGGGACGGGGGGTGTCTATGGCTACACCTTC. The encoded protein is CASSLGTGGVYGYTF.

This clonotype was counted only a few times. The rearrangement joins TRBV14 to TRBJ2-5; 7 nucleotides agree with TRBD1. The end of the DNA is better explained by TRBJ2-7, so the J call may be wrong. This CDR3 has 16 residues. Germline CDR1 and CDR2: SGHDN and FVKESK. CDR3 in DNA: TGTGCCAGCAGCCAAGAGAGGACAGGCCTCTTTTACGAGCAGTACTTC. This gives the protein CASSQERTGLFYEQYF.

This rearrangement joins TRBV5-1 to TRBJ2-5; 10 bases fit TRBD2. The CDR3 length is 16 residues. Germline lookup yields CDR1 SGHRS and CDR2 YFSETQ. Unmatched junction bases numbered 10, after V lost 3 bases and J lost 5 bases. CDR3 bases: TGCGCCAGCAGCTACGGGGAGCGGGGGGGCGCGGAGACCCAGTACTTC. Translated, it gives CASSYGERGGAETQYF.